This T cell receptor (beta chain) was documented in a study of blood T cells in healthy people across ages. Findings and limits, study-wide: Higher diversity, along with more naive CD4+ cells, distinguished long-lived donors from aged donors.

Alongside a J-beta primer mix, a sample-barcoded 5' primer served in a second PCR lasting 7 to 11 cycles. TCRdb re-called the 5' RACE reads through MiXCR, storing one row per CDR3 protein. The top ten clones hold roughly 30% of a sample with around 650,000 distinct CDR3 sequences, approximately 40% of them seen once. A few counts support this clonotype. The target antigen is unknown. CDR1 and CDR2 from the germline V gene are MNHNY and SVGAGI (reference sequence). The length of the CDR3 is 16 residues. Deletions cut 4 bases from V and 7 bases from J, with 20 bases between. The material sequenced was blood. This clonotype originated in a man at least 80 years old in good health. The V call is TRBV6-6, the J call TRBJ1-5; possibly TRBD1 for D (6 bases). The CDR3: CASSSNDRLKGQPQHF. Here the CDR3 DNA reads TGTGCCAGCAGTTCAAACGACAGGCTGAAAGGGCAGCCCCAGCATTTT.